Presented here are 3 T cell receptor beta chains from one specimen sequenced in a study of T cell responses to AZD1222 COVID-19 vaccine (dated by TCRdb to the early 2020s). The time point label corresponds to: about 28 days (+/-7) after the second vaccine dose. The library was obtained by the immunoSEQ multiplex PCR assay. TCRdb limited this immuneACCESS table to in-frame rearrangements with V and J called. A share of clones is missing; checked studies link under half to unresolved V genes, and the rest is unexplained. Across this sample there are about 160,000 clones, with under 95% seen only once. The ten largest clones capture around 0.98% of the sample. This sample comprised peripheral blood, obtained 28 days after the second AZD1222 dose. These TCRs come from an adult who received the AZD1222 COVID-19 vaccine.

The chain joins TRBV3-1 (or the pseudogene TRBV3-2) to TRBJ2-7; D unclear. V was cut by 1 base and J by 3 bases, with 4 bases left in between. This CDR3 is built from 12 residues. Germline-derived CDR1 and CDR2 are LGHDT and YNNKEL (reference sequence). The CDR3 region has the DNA TGTGCCAGCAGCCAAGGAAGCTACGAGCAGTACTTC. This sequence encodes CASSQGSYEQYF.

The chain links TRBV20-1 to TRBJ1-2; no reliable D call. This CDR3 is built from 11 residues. Germline CDR1 reads DFQATT; CDR2 reads SNEGSKA (reference sequence). The V end lost 6 bases, the J end lost 5 bases, and 10 bases lay between the germline ends. The CDR3 nucleotides read TGCAGTGCCCCGTTAGGGTATGGCTACACCTTC. This encodes CSAPLGYGYTF.

This sequence joins TRBV5-1 and TRBJ1-5; TRBD1 matches at 7 bases. Germline V lookup: CDR1 SGHRS, CDR2 YFSETQ. V lost 4 bases and J lost 4; bases outside the gene matches: 8. The CDR3 is 15 amino acids. CDR3 bases: TGCGCCAGCAGCCCTTCGGGACAGCAGAATCAGCCCCAGCATTTT. Amino acid sequence: CASSPSGQQNQPQHF. Based on the CDR3 plus reference TRBV5-1 and TRBJ1-5, the full variable domain is KAGVTQTPRYLIKTRGQQVTLSCSPISGHRSVSWYQQTPGQGLQFLFEYFSETQRNKGNFPGRFSGRQFSNSRSEMNVSTLELGDSALYLCASSPSGQQNQPQHFGDGTRLSIL.